These 12 T cell receptor beta chains were all obtained from the same sample, sequenced in a study of blood T cell repertoires in COVID-19. Libraries were prepared by immunoSEQ multiplex PCR; TCRdb keeps only in-frame clonotypes and omits some of them. Of 55,000 to 65,000 clones in the sample, 80% to 85% are singletons; the top ten hold roughly 12%. Source material: peripheral blood. These receptors all stem from a human donor in a cohort sampled during active COVID-19.

The rearrangement uses TRBV5-1 and TRBJ2-2; 7 nucleotides agree with TRBD1. The CDR3 totals 16 residues. In germline, CDR1 is SGHRS, CDR2 YFSETQ. V lost 4 bases, J lost 0 bases, and 6 bases stayed unmatched. CDR3 nucleotide sequence: TGCGCCAGCAGCATCGCCGGGACAGCGAACACCGGGGAGCTGTTTTTT. This translates into CASSIAGTANTGELFF. Full variable domain (remainder filled in from reference TRBV5-1 and TRBJ2-2): KAGVTQTPRYLIKTRGQQVTLSCSPISGHRSVSWYQQTPGQGLQFLFEYFSETQRNKGNFPGRFSGRQFSNSRSEMNVSTLELGDSALYLCASSIAGTANTGELFFGEGSRLTVL.

The V and J genes are TRBV11-3 and TRBJ2-2, with TRBD2 matching 9 bases. Germline CDR1 and CDR2: SGHNT and YENEEA. Losses at the gene ends were 3 bases for V and 6 bases for J; bases not matched to a gene: 5. The length of the CDR3 is 15 residues. CDR3: CASSFGGGAPGELFF. For the CDR3, the DNA is TGTGCCAGCAGCTTCGGCGGGGGGGCCCCCGGGGAGCTGTTTTTT.

This chain connects TRBV7-9 to TRBJ1-2; TRBD1 agrees at 11 bases. The CDR3 is 17 residues long. V shed 5 bases, J shed 3 bases, and the junction held 11 bases outside the gene matches. CDR1 and CDR2 (germline): SEHNR, FQNEAQ (reference sequence). CDR3 sequence reads: CASSQGTGGVRDYGYTF. In nucleotides, the CDR3 is TGTGCCAGCAGCCAGGGGACAGGGGGAGTCCGAGACTATGGCTACACCTTC.

This clone was recorded a few times. The chain is built from TRBV2 and TRBJ1-5, with 7 bases lining up with TRBD1. The trim removed 9 bases at V and 1 base at J, leaving 0 bases unmatched. Germline assignment: CDR1 SNHLY and CDR2 FYNNEI. The CDR3 extends over 12 amino acids. CDR3 DNA: TGTGCCAGGGGACAGAGCAATCAGCCCCAGCATTTT. Its translation is CARGQSNQPQHF. The variable domain in full, completed from reference TRBV2 and TRBJ1-5, reads EPEVTQTPSHQVTQMGQEVILRCVPISNHLYFYWYRQILGQKVEFLVSFYNNEISEKSEIFDDQFSVERPDGSNFTLKIRSTKLEDSAMYFCARGQSNQPQHFGDGTRLSIL.

The chain is built from TRBV7-9 and TRBJ2-1; TRBD2 matches 11 bases. In germline, CDR1 is SEHNR, CDR2 FQNEAQ (reference sequence). This CDR3 region has 17 residues. After removal of 6 bases from V and 0 bases from J, the junction contained 7 bases not matched to a gene. Here the CDR3 reads CASRDLAGGHSYNEQFF. CDR3 nucleotides: TGTGCCAGCAGGGACCTAGCGGGGGGCCACTCCTACAATGAGCAGTTCTTC.

This clone occurred once. CDR3: CASMANRATDTQYF. Written as DNA, the CDR3 is TGTGCCAGCATGGCTAACAGGGCCACAGATACGCAGTATTTT. This chain joins TRBV6-5 and TRBJ2-3; D might be TRBD1 (6 bases). The CDR3 length is 14 residues. Germline V gene data show CDR1 as MNHEY and CDR2 as SVGAGI. The V and J ends lost 7 bases and 2 bases respectively, with 13 bases between them.

The chain recombines TRBV30 with TRBJ2-1; 7 bases are shared with TRBD1. V shed 6 bases and J 5 bases; nucleotides not matched to a gene: 7. The V gene's germline CDR1 is GTSNPN and CDR2 SVGIG (reference sequence). The CDR3 is made up of 13 amino acids. DNA for the CDR3: TGTGCCTGTACGGACAGGACTCACAATGAGCAGTTCTTC. It translates to CACTDRTHNEQFF.

The gene calls are TRBV9 and TRBJ2-5, with D hard to call. Germline CDR1 and CDR2: SGDLS and YYNGEE. V lost 3 bases and J 5 bases, leaving 11 bases between the germline ends. There are 13 residues in the CDR3. CDR3: CASSEKRAETQYF. The DNA of the CDR3 is TGTGCCAGCAGCGAGAAACGTGCGGAGACCCAGTACTTC.

The chain links TRBV29-1 to TRBJ1-5, with unresolved D. This CDR3 region has 12 residues. Between the trimmed V and J ends, which lost 6 bases and 0 bases, there was a span of 6 bases. The germline CDR1 and CDR2 sequences are SQVTM and ANQGSEA. The CDR3: CSVQDSNQPQHF. In DNA form, the CDR3 reads TGCAGCGTCCAGGATAGCAATCAGCCCCAGCATTTT.

The V call is TRBV11-2, the J call TRBJ1-6; perhaps TRBD1 as D (5 bases). This CDR3 is 14 amino acids long. The germline V gene encodes CDR1 SGHAT and CDR2 FQNNGV. The V and J ends lost 3 bases and 9 bases respectively, with 12 bases between them. The CDR3 DNA reads TGTGCCAGCAGCTTGGGGGGTTTTGGTTCACCCCTCCACTTT. Translating it yields CASSLGGFGSPLHF. Supplemented by reference TRBV11-2 and TRBJ1-6, the full variable domain reads EAGVAQSPRYKIIEKRQSVAFWCNPISGHATLYWYQQILGQGPKLLIQFQNNGVVDDSQLPKDRFSAERLKGVDSTLKIQPAKLEDSAVYLCASSLGGFGSPLHFGNGTRLTVT.

This sequence joins TRBV15 and TRBJ2-5, with 10 bases that match TRBD2. Trimming cost V 0 bases and J 5 bases; bases outside gene matches: 12. The germline CDR1 and CDR2 sequences are LNHNV and YYDKDF (reference sequence). The CDR3 sequence is 18 residues long. CDR3 DNA: TGTGCCACCAGCAGAGATTCCCAGCGGGGGGGTTTTAGGGAGACCCAGTACTTC. It translates to CATSRDSQRGGFRETQYF. The whole variable domain, remainder taken from reference TRBV15 and TRBJ2-5, is DAMVIQNPRYQVTQFGKPVTLSCSQTLNHNVMYWYQQKSSQAPKLLFHYYDKDFNNEADTPDNFQSRRPNTSFCFLDIRSPGLGDTAMYLCATSRDSQRGGFRETQYFGPGTRLLVL.

In the case of this clone: The germline gene is not matched at one end of the junction; a read error may be the cause. The chain joins TRBV28 to TRBJ2-1; 8 bases map to TRBD2. The germline CDR1 and CDR2 sequences are MDHEN and SYDVKM. This CDR3 is 13 amino acids long. As DNA, the CDR3 is TGTGCCAGCAGTCGGGACCCTTGGCGGGGGGCAATCTTC. This gives the protein CASSRDPWRGAIF. The whole variable domain, filled in from reference TRBV28 and TRBJ2-1, reads DVKVTQSSRYLVKRTGEKVFLECVQDMDHENMFWYRQDPGLGLRLIYFSYDVKMKEKGDIPEGYSVSREKKERFSLILESASTNQTSMYLCASSRDPWRGAIFGPGTRLTVL.